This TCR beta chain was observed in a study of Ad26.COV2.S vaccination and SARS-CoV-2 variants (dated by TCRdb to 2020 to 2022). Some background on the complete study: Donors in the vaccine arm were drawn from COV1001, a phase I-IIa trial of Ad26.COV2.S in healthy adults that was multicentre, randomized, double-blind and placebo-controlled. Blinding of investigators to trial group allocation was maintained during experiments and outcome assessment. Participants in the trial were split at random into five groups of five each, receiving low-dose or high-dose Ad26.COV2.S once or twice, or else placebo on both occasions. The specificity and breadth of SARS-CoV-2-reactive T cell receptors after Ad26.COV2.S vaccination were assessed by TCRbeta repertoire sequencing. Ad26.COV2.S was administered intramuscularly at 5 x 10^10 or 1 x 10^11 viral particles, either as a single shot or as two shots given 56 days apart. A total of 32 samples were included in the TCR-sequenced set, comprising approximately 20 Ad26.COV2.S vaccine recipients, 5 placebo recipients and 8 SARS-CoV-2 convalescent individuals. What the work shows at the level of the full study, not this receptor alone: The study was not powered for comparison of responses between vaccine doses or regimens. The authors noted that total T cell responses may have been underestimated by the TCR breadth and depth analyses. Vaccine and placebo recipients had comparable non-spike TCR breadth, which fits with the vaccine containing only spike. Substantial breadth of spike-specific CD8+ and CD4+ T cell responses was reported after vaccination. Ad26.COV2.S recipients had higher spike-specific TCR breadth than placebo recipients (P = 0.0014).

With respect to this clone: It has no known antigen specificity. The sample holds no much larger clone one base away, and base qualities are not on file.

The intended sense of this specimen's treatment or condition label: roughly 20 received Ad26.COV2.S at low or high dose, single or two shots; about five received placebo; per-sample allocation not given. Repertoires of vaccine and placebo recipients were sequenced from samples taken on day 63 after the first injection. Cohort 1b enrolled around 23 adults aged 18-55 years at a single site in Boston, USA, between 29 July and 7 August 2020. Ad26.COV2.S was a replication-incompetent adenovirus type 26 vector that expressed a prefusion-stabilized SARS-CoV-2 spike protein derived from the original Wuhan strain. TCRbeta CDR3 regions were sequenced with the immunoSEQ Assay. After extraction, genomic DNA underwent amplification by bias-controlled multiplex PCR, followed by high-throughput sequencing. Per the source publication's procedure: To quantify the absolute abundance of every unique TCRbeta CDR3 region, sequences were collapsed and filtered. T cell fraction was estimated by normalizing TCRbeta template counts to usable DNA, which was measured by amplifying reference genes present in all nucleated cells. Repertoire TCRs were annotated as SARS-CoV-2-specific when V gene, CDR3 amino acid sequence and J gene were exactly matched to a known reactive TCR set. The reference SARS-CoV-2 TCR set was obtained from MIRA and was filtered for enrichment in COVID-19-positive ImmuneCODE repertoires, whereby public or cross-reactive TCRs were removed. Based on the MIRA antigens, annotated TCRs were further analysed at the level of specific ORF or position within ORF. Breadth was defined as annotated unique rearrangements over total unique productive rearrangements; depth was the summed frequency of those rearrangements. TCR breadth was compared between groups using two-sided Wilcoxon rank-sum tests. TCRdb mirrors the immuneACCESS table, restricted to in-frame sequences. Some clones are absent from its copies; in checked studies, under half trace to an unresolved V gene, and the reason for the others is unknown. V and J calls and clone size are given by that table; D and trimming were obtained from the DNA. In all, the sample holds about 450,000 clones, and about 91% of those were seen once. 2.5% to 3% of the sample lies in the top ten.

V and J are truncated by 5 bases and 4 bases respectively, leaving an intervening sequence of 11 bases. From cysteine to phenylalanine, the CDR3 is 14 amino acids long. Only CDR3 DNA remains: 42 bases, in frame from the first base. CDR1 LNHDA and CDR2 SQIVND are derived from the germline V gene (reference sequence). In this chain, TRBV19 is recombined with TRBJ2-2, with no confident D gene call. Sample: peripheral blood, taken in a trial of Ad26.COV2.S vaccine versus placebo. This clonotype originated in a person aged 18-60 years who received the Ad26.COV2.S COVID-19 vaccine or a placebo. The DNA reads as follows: TGTGCCAGTAGTTCCCTAGGGTCCACCGGGGAGCTGTTTTTT. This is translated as CASSSLGSTGELFF.